The present T cell receptor beta chain was sequenced within a study of blood T cell repertoires in COVID-19. Study overall: The origin of the acute and convalescent COVID-19 samples was the United States, Italy and Spain.

The germline V gene encodes CDR1 SGHTA and CDR2 FQGTGA. The CDR3 sequence is 16 residues long. J lost 2 bases, V lost 1 base, and 7 bases had no gene match. The Seattle patients joined while their infection was active and were tracked longitudinally afterward. Clones were sequenced by immunoSEQ multiplex PCR, and TCRdb holds only the in-frame ones, with some missing. The data contain approximately 150,000 clones, approximately 81% of them singletons. This sequence was found in a woman between 45 and 60 years old with COVID-19, enrolled during active disease. The rearrangement links TRBV7-3 to TRBJ2-7; 8 nucleotides match TRBD2. Source material: peripheral blood. Written as DNA, the CDR3 is TGTGCCAGCAGCTTAAAGCTCCTCGGGGGGGCCTACGAGCAGTACTTC. Translated, it gives CASSLKLLGGAYEQYF.